This TCR beta chain was identified during a study of CD8 T cells in ankylosing spondylitis. Findings and limits, study-wide: Prior work had noted some motif variants in reactive arthritis blood and synovial fluid. As reported, disease-linked clones showed significant enrichment in matched ankylosing spondylitis synovial fluid.

This clonotype was seen many times. Its target is unknown. The CDR3 has 13 amino acids. Germline loops: CDR1 SGHRS, CDR2 YFSETQ. V was clipped by 9 bases and J by 1 base, with 13 bases between them. The TCR beta libraries were generated through quantitative 5'-RACE incorporating molecular barcodes. TCRdb re-derived calls from the 5' RACE reads in MiXCR, one entry per CDR3 protein. The repertoire holds 200,000 to 300,000 distinct CDR3 sequences, with around a tenth as singletons. The material sequenced was blood, either unsorted or a sorted T cell fraction (not recorded which). This clonotype was obtained from a male donor with ankylosing spondylitis or in good health (not recorded which). The chain links TRBV5-1 to TRBJ1-1, with D hard to call. The CDR3: CATPSLENTEAFF. The CDR3 region has the DNA TGCGCCACCCCGAGCCTGGAGAACACTGAAGCTTTCTTT.